This T cell receptor beta chain was profiled in a study of blood T cells in healthy people across ages. Study findings and constraints: The long-lived group displayed more naive CD4+ cells, plus higher diversity, than the aged donors did.

Per the germline V gene, CDR1 is SGHRS and CDR2 is YFSETQ. J was trimmed by 4 bases and V by 0 bases; bases with no gene match: 14. The CDR3 runs to 19 residues. A second 7 to 11 cycle PCR used barcoded and J-beta primers. One entry per CDR3 protein results from TCRdb running MiXCR on the 5' RACE reads. Of 1.5 million to 2 million distinct CDR3 sequences listed, about 31% are singletons. This clonotype was counted once. The antigen remains undetermined. J is TRBJ2-3 and V is TRBV5-1, with 10 bases aligning to TRBD2. This TCR came from a woman aged 30 to 39 in good health. Sample: blood. The CDR3: CASSLDLQNLAGVADTQYF. DNA of the CDR3: TGCGCCAGCAGCTTGGACCTCCAAAATCTAGCGGGAGTTGCAGATACGCAGTATTTT.